A selection of T cell receptor beta chains follows, all from one sample in a study of cytomegalovirus exposure and HLA in healthy donors. TCRdb keeps only in-frame clones here, not all; method: immunoSEQ multiplex PCR. The top ten hold about 8% of the sample, which has roughly 160,000 clones, roughly 80% seen once. The sequenced sample was PBMCs. The receptors come from a woman aged 35 to 49 in good health and CMV-seropositive. The CDR3 runs from the conserved cysteine through the conserved F or W. The D gene is left open where the match is weak. Rows may omit the clone size; those that give it use once, few, many or a size class.

D gene,V gene,J gene,clone size,CDR3 DNA,CDR3 protein
TRBD1,TRBV28,TRBJ1-1,NA,TGTGCCAGCAGTTTAGCACAGGGGGAAGCTTTCTTT,CASSLAQGEAFF
NA,TRBV7-3,TRBJ2-7,once,TGTGCCAGCAGCTTAAGCAGGATCTCCTACGAGCAGTACTTC,CASSLSRISYEQYF
TRBD2,TRBV5-1,TRBJ2-1,once,TGCGCCAGCAGGTCGGCGGGGGGTAACTACAATGAGCAGTTCTTC,CASRSAGGNYNEQFF
TRBD1,TRBV2,TRBJ1-2,NA,TGTGCCAGCAGTGACCCCCCCGGGACAGGGCTGCTTAACTATGGCTACACCTTC,CASSDPPGTGLLNYGYTF
NA,TRBV28,TRBJ2-2,NA,TGTGCCAGCAGTTGGGGCCGGGTCCACACCGGGGAGCTGTTTTTT,CASSWGRVHTGELFF
TRBD2,TRBV5-1,TRBJ2-7,few,TGCGCCAGCAGTCCCATAGCGGGCGCCTACGAGCAGTACTTC,CASSPIAGAYEQYF
NA,TRBV2,TRBJ2-7,once,TGTGCCAGCAGTGTTCAGGGAAGTGAGCAGTACTTC,CASSVQGSEQYF
TRBD1,TRBV2,TRBJ2-7,few,TGTGCCAGCAGTTACCACGGGACAGTGGGCTACGAGCAGTACTTC,CASSYHGTVGYEQYF
TRBD1,TRBV9,TRBJ2-3,NA,TGTGCCAGCAGCCAAAGACAGGGGAGCACAGATACGCAGTATTTT,CASSQRQGSTDTQYF
NA,TRBV15,TRBJ2-2,NA,TGTGCCACCAGCAGAGATCACGCGACCGGGGAGCTGTTTTTT,CATSRDHATGELFF
NA,TRBV19,TRBJ2-3,NA,TGTGCCAGTAGTATGGGGGCAGCCCTTAGTGATACGCAGTATTTT,CASSMGAALSDTQYF
NA,TRBV4-1,TRBJ2-7,NA,TGCGCCAGCAGCAGAGGACAAGAGGGACAATTTTTAGGCGAGCAGTACTTC,CASSRGQEGQFLGEQYF
NA,TRBV4-1,TRBJ1-3,NA,TGCGCCAGCAGCCAGCGTGGTTTTGGGACACCCTACTCTGGAAACACCATATATTTT,CASSQRGFGTPYSGNTIYF
NA,TRBV28,TRBJ2-1,NA,TGTGCCAGCAGCCCCCCGGCTCCCGGGAGAAATGAGCAGTTCTTC,CASSPPAPGRNEQFF
TRBD2,TRBV5-1,TRBJ2-5,NA,TGCGCCAGCAGCTTGCTCCAGCGGGAGGGGGAGACCCAGTACTTC,CASSLLQREGETQYF
TRBD2,TRBV6-6,TRBJ2-3,NA,TGTGCCAGCAGTTACATGGGACTAGCGGGAGAGTCGCAGTATTTT,CASSYMGLAGESQYF
NA,TRBV15,TRBJ2-1,NA,TGTGCCACCAGCGGGGGACTTGACCACTACAATGAGCAGTTCTTC,CATSGGLDHYNEQFF
NA,TRBV7-3,TRBJ2-7,NA,TGTGCCAGCAGTCTTAGCGGATACTCCTACGAGCAGTACTTC,CASSLSGYSYEQYF
NA,TRBV5-4,TRBJ2-7,once,TGTGCCAGCAGCTTGGCGGCGGGGCCGCAGGGCGAGCAGTACTTC,CASSLAAGPQGEQYF
TRBD1,TRBV10-3,TRBJ2-5,few,TGTGCCATCAGGGGGCAGGGGGACGGTGAGACCCAGTACTTC,CAIRGQGDGETQYF
NA,TRBV7-8,TRBJ2-5,NA,TGTGCCAGCAGCAGGGGGGGGCGGGAGACCCAGTACTTC,CASSRGGRETQYF
TRBD2,TRBV9,TRBJ2-3,NA,TGTGCCAGCAGCGTAGGTAGCGGGATGATAGATACGCAGTATTTT,CASSVGSGMIDTQYF
TRBD1,TRBV28,TRBJ1-2,few,TGTGCCAGCAGTGGGGCCGGGACAGGGGTGGTTGGCTACACCTTC,CASSGAGTGVVGYTF
TRBD1,TRBV19,TRBJ1-5,NA,TGTGCCAGTAGGTTCACAGGGGGCCAACAGCCCCAGCATTTT,CASRFTGGQQPQHF